These 9 T cell receptor beta chains share one sample of origin, sequenced in a study of response to subunit inactivated influenza vaccine. MiXCR, applied by TCRdb to the RT-PCR reads, yields one record per CDR3 protein. The sample holds 700,000 to 800,000 distinct CDR3 sequences, approximately 17% seen once. The starting material was PBMCs from blood, obtained 5 to 6 days after vaccination. These receptor sequences come from a man aged 50-59 years who received an inactivated influenza vaccine.

V is TRBV12-3 or TRBV12-4 and J is TRBJ2-1, with D tentatively TRBD2 (6 bases). CDR3 length: 16 residues. The germline V and J ends were trimmed by 7 bases and 3 bases, with 19 bases remaining between them. The DNA of the CDR3 is TGTGCCAGCACCTCCCCCGGGAGAACGCGCTACAATGAGCAGTTCTTC. Its protein is CASTSPGRTRYNEQFF.

V usage is TRBV6-2 or TRBV6-3 and J usage is TRBJ2-5, with D hard to call. The CDR3 sequence is 13 residues long. Per germline, CDR1 MNHEY and CDR2 SVGEGT. V dropped 4 bases and J dropped 0 bases, with 6 bases sitting between them. CDR3 DNA: TGTGCCAGCAGTTCGGAGTACCAAGAGACCCAGTACTTC. It is translated as CASSSEYQETQYF.

This clonotype appeared a few times. The rearrangement uses TRBV29-1 and TRBJ1-2; 10 bases match TRBD1. The CDR3 contains 15 residues. The V gene end was trimmed by 6 bases and the J gene end by 6 bases; junction bases not matched to a gene: 13. Germline lookup yields CDR1 SQVTM and CDR2 ANQGSEA. The CDR3 nucleotides read TGCAGCGTAGCCTCCGGGACAGGGGTCCCCCATGGCTACACCTTC. Translated, it gives CSVASGTGVPHGYTF.

This clonotype was detected a few times. The chain recombines TRBV27 with TRBJ1-5; 9 bases fit TRBD1. CDR1 and CDR2 from the germline V gene are MNHEY and SMNVEV (reference sequence). J was trimmed by 5 bases and V by 5 bases; bases with no gene match: 4. There are 14 residues in the CDR3. The CDR3, as DNA: TGTGCCAGCAGTATTGGACAGGGGTATCAGCCCCAGCATTTT. The encoded protein is CASSIGQGYQPQHF.

In this sample, this clonotype turned up a few times. The chain uses TRBV20-1 and TRBJ1-2; D remains unclear. V gave up 6 bases and J gave up 5 bases, with 7 bases separating them. Per germline, CDR1 DFQATT and CDR2 SNEGSKA (reference sequence). CDR3 length: 10 residues. CDR3 region: CSAPSYGYTF. The CDR3 coding sequence is TGCAGTGCGCCCAGTTATGGCTACACCTTC.

In its sample, this clonotype was seen a few times. CDR3 nucleotides: TGCAGTGCTAGGGCCGGGACTACCTACTACGAGCAGTACTTC. Translation: CSARAGTTYYEQYF. The chain carries TRBV20-1 and TRBJ2-7, with 7 bases lining up with TRBD2. Germline CDR1 reads DFQATT; CDR2 reads SNEGSKA (reference sequence). This CDR3 comprises 14 residues. The V segment lost 3 bases and the J segment 3 bases; nucleotides outside the gene matches: 8.

The CDR3 spells CASSTRQAYEQYF. CDR3 in DNA: TGTGCCAGCAGCACCCGACAGGCCTACGAGCAGTACTTC. V and J are TRBV13 and TRBJ2-7, with D possibly TRBD1 on 6 matching bases. This CDR3 spans 13 amino acids. The germline CDR1 and CDR2 sequences are PRHDT and FYEKMQ (reference sequence). V was cut by 5 bases and J by 2 bases, with 10 bases left in between.

The rearrangement joins TRBV3-1 to TRBJ2-1; D gene ambiguous. The V and J ends lost 4 bases and 6 bases respectively, with 13 bases between them. Germline values: CDR1 LGHDT, CDR2 YNNKEL (reference sequence). The CDR3 length is 14 residues. CDR3 sequence reads: CASSLGPTPNEQFF. The CDR3 nucleotides are TGTGCCAGCAGCCTCGGGCCTACTCCCAATGAGCAGTTCTTC.

The CDR3 coding sequence is TGCGCCAGCAGCAACCAAGGGGCGGACAATGAGCAGTTCTTC. Translated, it gives CASSNQGADNEQFF. The chain joins TRBV5-1 to TRBJ2-1, with D perhaps TRBD1 (5 bases). V was shortened by 4 bases and J by 5 bases, with 13 bases between the two germline ends. This CDR3 has 14 residues. The germline CDR1 and CDR2 sequences are SGHRS and YFSETQ.